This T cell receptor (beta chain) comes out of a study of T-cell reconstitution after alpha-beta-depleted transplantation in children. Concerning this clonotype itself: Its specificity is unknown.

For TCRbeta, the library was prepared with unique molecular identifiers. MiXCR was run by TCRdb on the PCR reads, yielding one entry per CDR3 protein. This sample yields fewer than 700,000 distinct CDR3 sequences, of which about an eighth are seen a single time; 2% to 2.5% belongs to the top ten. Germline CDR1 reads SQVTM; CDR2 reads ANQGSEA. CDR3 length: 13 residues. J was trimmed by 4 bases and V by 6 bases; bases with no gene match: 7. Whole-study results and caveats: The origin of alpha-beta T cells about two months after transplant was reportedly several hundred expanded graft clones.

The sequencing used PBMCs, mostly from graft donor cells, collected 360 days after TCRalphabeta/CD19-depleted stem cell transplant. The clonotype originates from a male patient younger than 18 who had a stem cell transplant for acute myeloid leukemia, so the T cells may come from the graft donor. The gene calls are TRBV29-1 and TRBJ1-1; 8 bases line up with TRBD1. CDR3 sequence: CSVAPDRVTEAFF. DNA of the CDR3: TGCAGCGTAGCTCCGGACAGGGTCACTGAAGCTTTCTTT.